These 6 T cell receptor beta chains came from one sample sequenced in a study of shared clonotypes between healthy human individuals. Libraries were prepared by immunoSEQ multiplex PCR; TCRdb keeps only in-frame clonotypes and omits some of them. Of around 600,000 clones detected, roughly 98% appear once; the ten largest clones hold 0.25% to 0.35%. Naive-designated CD8 cells lacked CD45RO, were positively enriched for CCR7, and omitted terminally differentiated effector memory CD45RA+ cells. The sample taken for sequencing was naive CD8+ T cells sorted from blood. These receptors originate from a man aged 25 to 40 in good health.

The rearrangement uses TRBV10-3 and TRBJ1-1; 7 bases fit TRBD1. Germline CDR1 reads ENHRY; CDR2 reads SYGVKD. There are 14 residues in the CDR3. V gave up 4 bases and J gave up 6 bases; unmatched junction bases: 8. The CDR3 region is CAISAATGSPEAFF. The CDR3 nucleotides read TGTGCCATCAGTGCCGCGACAGGGTCTCCTGAAGCTTTCTTT.

The chain couples TRBV18 to TRBJ2-3; D unresolved. V lost 7 bases, J lost 2 bases, and 4 bases lay in between. This CDR3 has 11 residues. The germline gives CDR1 KGHSH, CDR2 LQKENI. This CDR3 is CASFNTDTQYF. CDR3 coding DNA: TGTGCCAGCTTTAACACAGATACGCAGTATTTT.

This chain joins TRBV19 and TRBJ2-1; 8 nucleotides match TRBD1. The CDR3 is 15 residues long. Germline V lookup: CDR1 LNHDA, CDR2 SQIVND (reference sequence). Trimming at V came to 5 bases and at J to 4 bases, leaving 7 bases not matched to a gene. The CDR3 loop is CASSPDGQGYNEQFF. Written as DNA, the CDR3 is TGTGCCAGTAGTCCGGATGGACAGGGATACAATGAGCAGTTCTTC.

This sequence joins TRBV5-4 and TRBJ2-2, with 9 bases aligning to TRBD2. V shed 3 bases, J shed 5 bases, and the junction held 11 bases outside the gene matches. Germline assignment: CDR1 SGHNT and CDR2 YYREEE (reference sequence). The length of the CDR3 is 17 residues. DNA of the CDR3: TGTGCCAGCAGCTCGGGACTAGCCGGAGGAAGTACCGGGGAGCTGTTTTTT. It translates to CASSSGLAGGSTGELFF.

This clone was detected once. V gene TRBV7-9 combines with J gene TRBJ2-7; TRBD1 agrees at 8 bases. Germline values: CDR1 SEHNR, CDR2 FQNEAQ (reference sequence). The junction had 5 bases not matched to a gene; V was cut back by 4 bases and J by 3 bases. The CDR3 sequence is 14 residues long. Here the CDR3 reads CASSSGTGNYEQYF. CDR3 in DNA: TGTGCCAGCAGCTCTGGGACAGGAAACTACGAGCAGTACTTC. The whole variable domain, remainder taken from reference TRBV7-9 and TRBJ2-7, is DTGVSQNPRHKITKRGQNVTFRCDPISEHNRLYWYRQTLGQGPEFLTYFQNEAQLEKSRLLSDRFSAERPKGSFSTLEIQRTEQGDSAMYLCASSSGTGNYEQYFGPGTRLTVT.

The V call is TRBV10-3, the J call TRBJ1-2, with a weak D call TRBD1 (5 bases). Germline CDR1 reads ENHRY; CDR2 reads SYGVKD. The CDR3 sequence is 14 residues long. V lost 4 bases to trimming and J lost 0 bases, with 9 bases between them. CDR3 DNA sequence: TGTGCCATCAGTGGTCAGGGAACTAACTATGGCTACACCTTC. Amino acid sequence: CAISGQGTNYGYTF.